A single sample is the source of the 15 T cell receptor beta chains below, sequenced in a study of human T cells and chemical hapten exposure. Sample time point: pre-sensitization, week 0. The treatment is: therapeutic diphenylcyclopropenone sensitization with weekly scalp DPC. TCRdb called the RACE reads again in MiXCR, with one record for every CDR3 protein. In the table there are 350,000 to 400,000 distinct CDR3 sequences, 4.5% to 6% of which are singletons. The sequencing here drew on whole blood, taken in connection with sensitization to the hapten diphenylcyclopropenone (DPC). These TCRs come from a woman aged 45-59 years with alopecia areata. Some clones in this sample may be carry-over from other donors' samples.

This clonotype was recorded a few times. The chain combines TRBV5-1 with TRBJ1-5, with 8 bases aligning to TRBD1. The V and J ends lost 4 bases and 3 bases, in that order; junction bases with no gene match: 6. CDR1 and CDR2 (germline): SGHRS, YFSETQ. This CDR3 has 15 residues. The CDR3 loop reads CASSQDRAPNQPQHF. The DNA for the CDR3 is TGCGCCAGCAGCCAGGACAGGGCACCCAATCAGCCCCAGCATTTT. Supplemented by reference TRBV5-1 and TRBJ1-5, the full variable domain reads KAGVTQTPRYLIKTRGQQVTLSCSPISGHRSVSWYQQTPGQGLQFLFEYFSETQRNKGNFPGRFSGRQFSNSRSEMNVSTLELGDSALYLCASSQDRAPNQPQHFGDGTRLSIL.

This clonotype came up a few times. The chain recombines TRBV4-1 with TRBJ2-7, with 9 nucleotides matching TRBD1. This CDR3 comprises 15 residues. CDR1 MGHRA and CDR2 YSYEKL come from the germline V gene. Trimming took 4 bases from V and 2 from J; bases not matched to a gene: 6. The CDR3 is CASSPIGQGTYEQYF. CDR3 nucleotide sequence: TGCGCCAGCAGCCCTATCGGACAGGGGACCTACGAGCAGTACTTC.

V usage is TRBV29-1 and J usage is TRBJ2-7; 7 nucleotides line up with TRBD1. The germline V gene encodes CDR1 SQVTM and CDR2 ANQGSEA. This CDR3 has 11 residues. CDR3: CSGQDSYEQYF. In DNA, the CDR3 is TGCAGTGGACAGGACTCCTACGAGCAGTACTTC.

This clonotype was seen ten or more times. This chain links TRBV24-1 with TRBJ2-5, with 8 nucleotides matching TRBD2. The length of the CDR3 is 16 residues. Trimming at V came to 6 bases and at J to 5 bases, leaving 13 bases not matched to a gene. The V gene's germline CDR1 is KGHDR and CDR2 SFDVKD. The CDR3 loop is CATSSTKPGGDETQYF. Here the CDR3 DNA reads TGTGCCACCAGTTCTACAAAACCGGGAGGGGATGAGACCCAGTACTTC.

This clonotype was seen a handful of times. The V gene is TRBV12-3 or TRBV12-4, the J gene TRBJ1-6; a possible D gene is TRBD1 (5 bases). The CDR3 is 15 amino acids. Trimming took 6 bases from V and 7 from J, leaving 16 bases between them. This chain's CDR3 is CASSSLRGSNSPLHF. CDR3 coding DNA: TGTGCCAGCAGCTCGTTAAGGGGCTCGAATTCACCCCTCCACTTT.

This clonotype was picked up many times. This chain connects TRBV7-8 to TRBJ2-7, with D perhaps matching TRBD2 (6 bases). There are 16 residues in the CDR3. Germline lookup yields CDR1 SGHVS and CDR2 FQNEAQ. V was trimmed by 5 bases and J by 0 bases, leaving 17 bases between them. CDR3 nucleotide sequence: TGTGCCAGCAGCGTCTGGAGGGGTAGGAGCTCCTACGAGCAGTACTTC. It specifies CASSVWRGRSSYEQYF.

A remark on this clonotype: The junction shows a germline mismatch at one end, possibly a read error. The CDR3 bases are TGTGCCAGCAGCTTGGGGAGATCCGTCTCTGGAACCACCATATATTTT. Translated, it gives CASSLGRSVSGTTIYF. This rearrangement joins TRBV5-6 to TRBJ1-3; D unresolved. The germline V gene has CDR1 SGHDT and CDR2 YYEEEE. The CDR3 is made up of 16 amino acids.

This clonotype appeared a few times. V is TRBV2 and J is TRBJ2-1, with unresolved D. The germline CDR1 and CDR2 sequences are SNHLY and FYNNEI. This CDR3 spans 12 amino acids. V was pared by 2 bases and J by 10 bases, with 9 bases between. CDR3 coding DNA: TGTGCCAGCAGTGAAATGACTTTAGAGCAGTTCTTC. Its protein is CASSEMTLEQFF.

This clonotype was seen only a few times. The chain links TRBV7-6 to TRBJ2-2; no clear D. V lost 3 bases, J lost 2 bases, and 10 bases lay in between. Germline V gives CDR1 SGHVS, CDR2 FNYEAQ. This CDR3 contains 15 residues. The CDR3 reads CASSLGNYNTGELFF. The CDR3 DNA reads TGTGCCAGCAGCTTGGGAAATTACAACACCGGGGAGCTGTTTTTT.

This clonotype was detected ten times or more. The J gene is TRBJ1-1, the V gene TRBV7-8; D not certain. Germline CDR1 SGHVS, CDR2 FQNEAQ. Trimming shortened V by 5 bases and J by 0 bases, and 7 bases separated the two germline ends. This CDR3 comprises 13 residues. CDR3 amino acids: CASSPKMNTEAFF. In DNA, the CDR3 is TGTGCCAGCAGCCCAAAAATGAACACTGAAGCTTTCTTT.

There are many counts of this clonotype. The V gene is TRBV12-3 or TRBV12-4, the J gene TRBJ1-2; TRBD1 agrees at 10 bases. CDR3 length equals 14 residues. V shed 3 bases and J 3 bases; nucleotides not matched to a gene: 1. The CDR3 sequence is CASSFGTGDYGYTF. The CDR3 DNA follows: TGTGCCAGCAGTTTCGGGACAGGGGACTATGGCTACACCTTC.

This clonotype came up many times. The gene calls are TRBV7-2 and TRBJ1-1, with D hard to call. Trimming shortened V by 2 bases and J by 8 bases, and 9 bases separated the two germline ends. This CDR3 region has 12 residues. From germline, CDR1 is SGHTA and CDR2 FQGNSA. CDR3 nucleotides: TGTGCCAGCAGCTTAACTTACTCGGAAGCTTTCTTT. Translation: CASSLTYSEAFF.

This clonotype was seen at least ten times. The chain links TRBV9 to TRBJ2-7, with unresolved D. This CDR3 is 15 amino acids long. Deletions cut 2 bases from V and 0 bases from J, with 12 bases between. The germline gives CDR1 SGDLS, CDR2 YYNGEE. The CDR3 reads CASSVSRLPSYEQYF. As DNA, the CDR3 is TGTGCCAGCAGCGTTTCCCGGCTTCCCTCCTACGAGCAGTACTTC.

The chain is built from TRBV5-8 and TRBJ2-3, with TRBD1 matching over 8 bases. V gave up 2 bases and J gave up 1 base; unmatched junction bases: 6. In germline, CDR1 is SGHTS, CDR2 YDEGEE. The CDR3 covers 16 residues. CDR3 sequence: CASSLFPGQGTDTQYF. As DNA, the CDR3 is TGTGCCAGCAGCTTATTTCCGGGACAGGGCACAGATACGCAGTATTTT.

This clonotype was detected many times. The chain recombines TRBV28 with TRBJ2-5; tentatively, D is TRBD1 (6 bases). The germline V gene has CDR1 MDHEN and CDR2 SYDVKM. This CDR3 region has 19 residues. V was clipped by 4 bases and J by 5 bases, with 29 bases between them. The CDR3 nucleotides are TGTGCCAGCAGTTCCCGCTTCGCTTTTGGTGTTCACAGGGACGAGACCCAGTACTTC. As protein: CASSSRFAFGVHRDETQYF.